Each of the 7 T cell receptor beta chains below was sequenced from the same sample in a study. Each CDR3 protein is one row after TCRdb ran MiXCR on the RT-PCR reads. This table has more than 600,000 distinct CDR3 sequences, around 14% appearing once. The sequenced sample was memory CD4+ T cells from blood. The receptors originated from a female donor in good health, serving as a healthy control.

The chain joins TRBV3-1 to TRBJ2-3; tentatively, D is TRBD1 or TRBD2 (5 bases each). The length of the CDR3 is 15 residues. Per the germline V gene, CDR1 is LGHDT and CDR2 is YNNKEL (reference sequence). The V end was cut by 4 bases, the J end by 2 bases, with 13 bases between. The CDR3 DNA sequence: TGTGCCAGCAGCCCCTGGGACCCGCCCACAGATACGCAGTATTTT. Translated: CASSPWDPPTDTQYF.

The rearrangement links TRBV7-2 to TRBJ2-1; D is undetermined. Germline CDR1 SGHTA, CDR2 FQGNSA. This CDR3 contains 11 residues. V was pared by 4 bases and J by 9 bases, with 7 bases between. Written as DNA, the CDR3 is TGTGCCAGCAGCTCCTTCGCTGAGCAGTTCTTC. As protein: CASSSFAEQFF.

This clonotype appeared a few times. The V gene is TRBV12-3 or TRBV12-4, the J gene TRBJ1-5, with D possibly matching TRBD1 (5 bases). The CDR3 covers 13 residues. Trimming cost V 8 bases and J 2 bases, with 10 bases left between them. CDR3 loop: CASRDGGNQPQHF. For the CDR3, the DNA is TGTGCCAGCCGGGACGGGGGCAATCAGCCCCAGCATTTT.

The V and J genes are TRBV19 and TRBJ2-7, with TRBD1 matching 7 bases. The CDR3 consists of 10 residues. The V and J ends lost 3 bases and 13 bases, in that order; junction bases with no gene match: 3. CDR1 is LNHDA and CDR2 is SQIVND in the germline V gene (reference sequence). This CDR3 reads CASSIGDSYF. The CDR3 bases are TGTGCCAGTAGTATCGGGGACAGCTACTTC.

J is TRBJ1-1 and V is TRBV20-1, with D unclear. V dropped 0 bases and J dropped 3 bases, with 14 bases sitting between them. Germline CDR1 DFQATT, CDR2 SNEGSKA (reference sequence). This CDR3 has 15 amino acids. CDR3 residues: CSARESLAPHTEAFF. CDR3 DNA: TGCAGTGCTAGAGAATCCTTAGCGCCCCACACTGAAGCTTTCTTT.

Many counts were recorded for this clonotype. The V and J genes are TRBV20-1 and TRBJ2-7, with D unresolved. The V and J ends lost 5 bases and 3 bases respectively, with 8 bases between them. Germline V lookup: CDR1 DFQATT, CDR2 SNEGSKA (reference sequence). CDR3 length equals 11 residues. This CDR3 reads CSAAWGYEQYF. In DNA, the CDR3 is TGCAGTGCTGCCTGGGGCTACGAGCAGTACTTC.

The rearrangement uses TRBV6-2 or TRBV6-3 and TRBJ1-2, with D possibly being TRBD1 (6 bases). Germline V gene lookup returns CDR1 MNHEY and CDR2 SVGEGT. This CDR3 contains 17 residues. Between the trimmed V and J ends, which lost 8 bases and 2 bases, there was a span of 24 bases. Here the CDR3 DNA reads TGTGCCAGCGGAAGCGGACGTCTCCTAGGGGGAAACTATGGCTACACCTTC. Amino acids: CASGSGRLLGGNYGYTF.